Below, 19 T cell receptor beta chains from the same sample are listed, as sequenced in a study of T cell changes during pregnancy in multiple sclerosis. Sequenced by immunoSEQ multiplex PCR; TCRdb stores in-frame clones only, minus some. The sample shows more than 45,000 clones, approximately 91% of them seen only once. The sample in question was CD4+ T cells from peripheral blood mononuclear cells, obtained in the second trimester of pregnancy. The receptor source for this set is a female donor with multiple sclerosis, enrolled in a pregnancy study.

Details on this clone: Likely a read error: the CDR3 ends without its conserved phenylalanine or tryptophan. No DNA is shown, since the ends of the CDR3 on it are uncertain; the CDR3 is the one TCRdb lists. The V and J genes are TRBV9 and TRBJ1-1; the table names TRBD1, a call not compared with the DNA. From its first to its last residue, the CDR3 has 12 amino acids. Germline CDR1 is SGDLS and CDR2 is YYNGEE. This CDR3 reads CASSVIQGAISV.

The chain joins TRBV29-1 to TRBJ2-5; D unclear. The CDR3 spans 12 residues. Per germline, CDR1 SQVTM and CDR2 ANQGSEA. The V and J ends lost 3 bases and 0 bases respectively, with 5 bases between them. CDR3 amino acids: CSVDEYQETQYF. The CDR3, as DNA: TGCAGCGTTGATGAGTACCAAGAGACCCAGTACTTC.

J is TRBJ1-1 and V is TRBV2; D uncertain. Germline CDR1 reads SNHLY; CDR2 reads FYNNEI. The CDR3 is made up of 13 amino acids. Trimming left V 3 bases short and J 5 bases short, with 10 bases between. The CDR3 loop is CASSDVGRTEAFF. The CDR3 DNA sequence: TGTGCCAGCAGTGATGTGGGGAGGACTGAAGCTTTCTTT.

V usage is TRBV19 and J usage is TRBJ2-7, with a weak D call TRBD2 (6 bases). CDR1 and CDR2 from the germline V gene are LNHDA and SQIVND (reference sequence). V lost 5 bases and J 3 bases, leaving 14 bases between the germline ends. The CDR3 contains 14 residues. The CDR3 bases are TGTGCCAGTAGTCTCGGGACTCTTAACTACGAGCAGTACTTC. Its protein product is CASSLGTLNYEQYF. Full variable domain (remainder filled in from reference TRBV19 and TRBJ2-7): DGGITQSPKYLFRKEGQNVTLSCEQNLNHDAMYWYRQDPGQGLRLIYYSQIVNDFQKGDIAEGYSVSREKKESFPLTVTSAQKNPTAFYLCASSLGTLNYEQYFGPGTRLTVT.

The rearrangement links TRBV2 to TRBJ2-1; TRBD1 matches at 7 bases. This CDR3 has 15 residues. Germline lookup yields CDR1 SNHLY and CDR2 FYNNEI. The trim removed 10 bases at V and 6 bases at J, leaving 15 bases unmatched. In nucleotides, the CDR3 is TGTGCCATCCTTTCCGGGACAGAGGTTACCAATGAGCAGTTCTTC. This translates into CAILSGTEVTNEQFF.

A word on this clone: This sample includes further DNA sequences coding for the same CDR3. This chain connects TRBV6-5 to TRBJ1-2, with D perhaps TRBD1 (5 bases). The CDR3 has 13 amino acids. Germline V CDR1 and CDR2: MNHEY, SVGAGI. The germline V and J ends were trimmed by 3 bases and 8 bases, with 13 bases remaining between them. The DNA of the CDR3 is TGTGCCAGCAGTTATCGGCAGGGAGGGGGCTACACCTTC. It translates to CASSYRQGGGYTF.

V is TRBV4-2 and J is TRBJ2-1, with 8 nucleotides matching TRBD2. Per the germline V gene, CDR1 is LGHNA and CDR2 is YNFKEQ. The V and J ends lost 0 bases and 7 bases, in that order; junction bases with no gene match: 8. The CDR3 is 16 residues long. The CDR3 nucleotides read TGTGCCAGCAGCCAAGATCTCCGGGGGGGATTGAATGAGCAGTTCTTC. It encodes CASSQDLRGGLNEQFF.

V usage is TRBV7-9 and J usage is TRBJ2-3; tentative D call: TRBD2 (6 bases). CDR1 and CDR2 (germline): SEHNR, FQNEAQ (reference sequence). With 3 bases removed from V and 0 bases from J, the gap between germline ends came to 13 bases. The CDR3 is made up of 16 amino acids. CDR3 bases: TGTGCCAGCAGCTTCGGAGGGGCGAGTAGCACAGATACGCAGTATTTT. Translated, it gives CASSFGGASSTDTQYF.

The chain employs TRBV6-1 and TRBJ1-5; 8 bases align to TRBD1. The CDR3 extends over 14 amino acids. Germline CDR1 is MNHNS and CDR2 is SASEGT. The junction had 2 bases not matched to a gene; V was cut back by 7 bases and J by 0 bases. This CDR3 is CASNDRGSNQPQHF. Written as DNA, the CDR3 is TGTGCCAGCAACGACAGGGGTAGCAATCAGCCCCAGCATTTT.

This sequence joins TRBV5-8 and TRBJ1-6; D is unclear. Germline loops: CDR1 SGHTS, CDR2 YDEGEE. This CDR3 is 17 amino acids long. V was clipped by 0 bases and J by 7 bases, with 17 bases between them. The CDR3, as DNA: TGTGCCAGCAGCTTGGAAATCGGGAACATGATAAATTCACCCCTCCACTTT. Translating gives CASSLEIGNMINSPLHF.

The chain carries TRBV30 and TRBJ1-6, with TRBD1 matching 10 bases. Trimming at V came to 2 bases and at J to 9 bases, leaving 7 bases not matched to a gene. Per the germline V gene, CDR1 is GTSNPN and CDR2 is SVGIG (reference sequence). The CDR3 length is 15 residues. CDR3 region: CAWSPQTGGISPLHF. The CDR3 DNA follows: TGTGCCTGGAGTCCCCAGACAGGGGGCATTTCACCCCTCCACTTT.

V gene TRBV7-9 combines with J gene TRBJ1-3, with a tentative D call TRBD1 (5 bases). This CDR3 comprises 14 residues. CDR1 and CDR2 from the germline V gene are SEHNR and FQNEAQ (reference sequence). V was clipped by 5 bases and J by 7 bases, with 15 bases between them. CDR3 sequence: CASSPDQGTNTIYF. The CDR3 DNA follows: TGTGCCAGCAGCCCAGATCAGGGTACGAACACCATATATTTT. Supplemented by reference TRBV7-9 and TRBJ1-3, the full variable domain reads DTGVSQNPRHKITKRGQNVTFRCDPISEHNRLYWYRQTLGQGPEFLTYFQNEAQLEKSRLLSDRFSAERPKGSFSTLEIQRTEQGDSAMYLCASSPDQGTNTIYFGEGSWLTVV.

This clone was recorded a few times. The chain recombines TRBV6-1 with TRBJ1-1; maybe TRBD1 (5 bases). There are 14 residues in the CDR3. V was shortened by 0 bases and J by 5 bases, with 10 bases between the two germline ends. CDR1 MNHNS and CDR2 SASEGT come from the germline V gene. The CDR3: CASSEAGRGTEAFF. In nucleotides, the CDR3 is TGTGCCAGCAGTGAAGCTGGACGGGGGACTGAAGCTTTCTTT.

The CDR3 loop reads CASSGGPGEIGNTIYF. As DNA, the CDR3 is TGTGCCAGCAGCGGGGGGCCCGGCGAAATTGGAAACACCATATATTTT. The gene calls are TRBV9 and TRBJ1-3; D may be TRBD1 (6 bases). From germline, CDR1 is SGDLS and CDR2 YYNGEE. V was pared by 3 bases and J by 3 bases, with 16 bases between. The CDR3 length is 16 residues.

The chain combines TRBV27 with TRBJ1-1; D might be TRBD1 (6 bases). Germline V lookup: CDR1 MNHEY, CDR2 SMNVEV (reference sequence). Trimming shortened V by 7 bases and J by 2 bases, and 11 bases separated the two germline ends. This CDR3 comprises 13 residues. Here the CDR3 DNA reads TGTGCCAGCAATCAGGGGTTTAACACTGAAGCTTTCTTT. It codes for CASNQGFNTEAFF.

The chain recombines TRBV19 with TRBJ2-7, with D maybe TRBD1 (6 bases). Trimming removed 10 bases at V and 4 bases at J, with 20 bases between. The CDR3 has 14 amino acids. The germline CDR1 and CDR2 sequences are LNHDA and SQIVND (reference sequence). CDR3 in amino acids: CATARQAGFYEQYF. The CDR3 nucleotides read TGTGCCACCGCCCGACAGGCGGGTTTTTACGAGCAGTACTTC.

This clone was found once. The CDR3 loop reads CASSIMREYNEQFF. The CDR3 coding sequence is TGTGCCAGCAGTATTATGCGGGAGTACAATGAGCAGTTCTTC. This chain uses TRBV27 with TRBJ2-1, with 7 bases lining up with TRBD2. The CDR3 contains 14 residues. Trimming took 5 bases from V and 4 from J; bases not matched to a gene: 5. Germline CDR1 MNHEY, CDR2 SMNVEV (reference sequence).

Written as DNA, the CDR3 is TGCAGCGTTACAGGGTTGGATGAAAAACTGTTTTTT. As protein: CSVTGLDEKLFF. The rearrangement joins TRBV29-1 to TRBJ1-4, with TRBD1 as a possible D gene (6 bases). CDR3 size: 12 residues. Germline V gives CDR1 SQVTM, CDR2 ANQGSEA. The V gene lost 5 bases and the J gene lost 6 bases, with 10 bases spanning the gap. The variable domain in full, with the rest retrieved from reference TRBV29-1 and TRBJ1-4, is SAVISQKPSRDICQRGTSLTIQCQVDSQVTMMFWYRQQPGQSLTLIATANQGSEATYESGFVIDKFPISRPNLTFSTLTVSNMSPEDSSIYLCSVTGLDEKLFFGSGTQLSVL.

The chain recombines TRBV5-4 with TRBJ2-7, with TRBD2 matching 12 bases. CDR3 size: 14 residues. Germline lookup yields CDR1 SGHNT and CDR2 YYREEE (reference sequence). After removal of 4 bases from V and 7 bases from J, the junction contained 6 bases not matched to a gene. CDR3 loop: CASSVTSGSQEQYF. The CDR3 DNA sequence: TGTGCCAGCAGCGTGACTAGCGGGAGTCAAGAGCAGTACTTC. Full variable domain (missing parts from reference TRBV5-4 and TRBJ2-7): ETGVTQSPTHLIKTRGQQVTLRCSSQSGHNTVSWYQQALGQGPQFIFQYYREEENGRGNFPPRFSGLQFPNYSSELNVNALELDDSALYLCASSVTSGSQEQYFGPGTRLTVT.